This paragraph covers one T cell receptor beta chain sequence. This record belongs to a study of blood T cell repertoires in COVID-19. Study information: Sites across the United States, Italy and Spain contributed samples from acute and convalescent COVID-19. From T cells, B-cell-depleted T cells, or PBMCs came the material, which was cDNA or gDNA.

Authors' data handling: Estimates of nucleated cell counts were drawn from the amplification of reference gene primers. Measured with immunoSEQ multiplex PCR; TCRdb has only the in-frame clones, and not every one. V, J and clone size are taken as reported in that table, and D and trimming were inferred from the DNA itself. The sample consists of about 180,000 clones, about 80% of them appearing once. V dropped 2 bases and J dropped 1 base, with 15 bases sitting between them. The CDR3 sequence is 18 residues long. From germline, CDR1 is KGHSH and CDR2 LQKENI. The source of this sequence is a human donor in a cohort sampled during active COVID-19. Material: peripheral blood. This chain uses TRBV18 with TRBJ2-6; D is possibly TRBD1 (6 bases). The CDR3 region has the DNA TGTGCCAGCTCACCATCGAGGCAGGGGACGTCTGGGGCCAACGTCCTGACTTTC. Protein sequence: CASSPSRQGTSGANVLTF. The full variable domain, its missing parts supplied by reference TRBV18 and TRBJ2-6, is NAGVMQNPRHLVRRRGQEARLRCSPMKGHSHVYWYRQLPEEGLKFMVYLQKENIIDESGMPKERFSAEFPKEGPSILRIQQVVRGDSAAYFCASSPSRQGTSGANVLTFGAGSRLTVL.